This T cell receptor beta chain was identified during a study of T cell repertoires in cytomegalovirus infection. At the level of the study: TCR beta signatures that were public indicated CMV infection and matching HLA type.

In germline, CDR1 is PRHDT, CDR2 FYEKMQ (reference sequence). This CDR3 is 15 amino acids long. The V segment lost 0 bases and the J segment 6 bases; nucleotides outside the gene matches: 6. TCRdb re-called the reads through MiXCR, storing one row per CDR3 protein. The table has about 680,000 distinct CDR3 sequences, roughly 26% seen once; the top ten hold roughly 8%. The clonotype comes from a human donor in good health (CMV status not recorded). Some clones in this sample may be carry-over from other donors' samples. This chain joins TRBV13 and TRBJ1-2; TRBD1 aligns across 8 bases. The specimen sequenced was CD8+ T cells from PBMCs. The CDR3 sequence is CASSLGDRGLHGYTF. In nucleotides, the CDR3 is TGTGCCAGCAGCTTAGGAGACAGGGGATTACATGGCTACACCTTC.